This entry features one TCR beta chain sequence. No antigen is known for it. PCR amplification relied on 60 Vbeta primers (plus 13 Jbeta primers). The repertoire was sequenced with immunoSEQ multiplex PCR; TCRdb's copy has only in-frame clones and lacks some. Of around 190,000 clones listed, approximately 80% are singletons. This entry is derived from a study of cytomegalovirus exposure and HLA in healthy donors. Overall study findings and caveats: Most TCR sequences were rare, but some public TCRs occurred in many donors.

The sequence was obtained from a woman between 25 and 40 years old in good health and CMV-seropositive. The sequencing input was PBMCs.

The CDR3 loop reads CASSLIQVTEAFF. In DNA, the CDR3 is TGTGCCAGCAGCTTAATCCAGGTCACTGAAGCTTTCTTT. The V gene is TRBV11-2, the J gene TRBJ1-1, with no clear D. This CDR3 is 13 amino acids long. V dropped 2 bases and J dropped 4 bases, with 8 bases sitting between them. Germline lookup yields CDR1 SGHAT and CDR2 FQNNGV.